The 2 T cell receptor beta chains presented below share a single source sample, sequenced in a study of cytomegalovirus exposure and HLA in healthy donors. The PCR had 60 Vbeta and 13 Jbeta primers. The protocol was immunoSEQ multiplex PCR, while the TCRdb copy is restricted to in-frame clones and leaves out a portion. The table includes about 130,000 clones, approximately 80% detected once. The specimen was PBMCs. Receptors were obtained from a man aged 50 to 60 in good health and CMV-seronegative.

The J gene is TRBJ2-1, the V gene TRBV11-2; 9 nucleotides line up with TRBD1. The CDR3 contains 13 residues. Trimming removed 3 bases from V and 7 bases from J; junction bases left unmatched: 1. Germline V CDR1 and CDR2: SGHAT, FQNNGV. The DNA for the CDR3 is TGTGCCAGCAGCTTCGGGACAGGGAATGAGCAGTTCTTC. Encoded protein: CASSFGTGNEQFF.

This clone was detected only a few times. The chain recombines TRBV7-6 with TRBJ2-1; 8 bases line up with TRBD2. Germline CDR1 SGHVS, CDR2 FNYEAQ. Germline trimming cut 4 bases from V and 4 bases from J; bases unmatched to any gene: 6. This CDR3 region has 15 residues. CDR3 in DNA: TGTGCCAGCAGCTCCGGGGGGGGGCCTTACAATGAGCAGTTCTTC. Translated: CASSSGGGPYNEQFF.